A selection of T cell receptor beta chains follows, all from one sample in a study of T cell responses to AZD1222 COVID-19 vaccine. Repertoires were generated with immunoSEQ multiplex PCR, while TCRdb's copy carries only in-frame clones and drops some. The sample holds 90,000 to 130,000 clones; around 81% are singletons and the top ten take 3.5% to 5%. Source: peripheral blood, taken on day 0 of AZD1222 vaccination. The receptors originated from an adult in good health. The CDR3 runs from the conserved cysteine through the conserved F or W. D genes are given only for firm matches. Where a row states a size, it is once, few, many or the class of an expanded clone; other rows omit it.

>-|TRBJ1-1|-|TRBV9
CASSADSNTEAFF
TGTGCCAGCAGCGCGGACAGCAACACTGAAGCTTTCTTT
>-|TRBJ1-1|TRBD1|TRBV5-1
CASSLTITGVGTEAFF
TGCGCCAGCAGCTTAACAATCACAGGGGTCGGCACTGAAGCTTTCTTT
>once|TRBJ2-7|-|TRBV24-1
CATSDTSASAEQYF
TGTGCCACCAGTGACACCTCCGCCAGCGCCGAGCAGTACTTC
>few|TRBJ1-1|-|TRBV9
CASSAMNTEAFF
TGTGCCAGCAGCGCAATGAACACTGAAGCTTTCTTT
>few|TRBJ1-1|-|TRBV3-1/TRBV3-2
CASAYRQGYTEAFF
TGTGCCAGCGCTTATCGGCAGGGGTACACTGAAGCTTTCTTT
>-|TRBJ2-7|TRBD2|TRBV11-2
CASSSIRLAGGPSYEQYF
TGTGCCAGCAGCTCCATTCGACTAGCGGGAGGCCCTTCCTACGAGCAGTACTTC
>-|TRBJ1-1|-|TRBV5-8
CASSPVFRNTEAFF
TGTGCCAGCAGCCCCGTCTTTCGGAACACTGAAGCTTTCTTT
>-|TRBJ1-1|-|TRBV9
CASSVDPGHMNTEAFF
TGTGCCAGCAGCGTAGATCCAGGGCATATGAACACTGAAGCTTTCTTT
>-|TRBJ1-3|-|TRBV28
CASIPTGYSGNTIYF
TGTGCCAGCATCCCGACAGGCTACTCTGGAAACACCATATATTTT
>-|TRBJ2-3|-|TRBV2
CASGMGRGDTDTQYF
TGTGCCAGCGGTATGGGGCGGGGTGACACAGATACGCAGTATTTT